A selection of T cell receptor beta chains follows, all from one sample in a study of human T cells and chemical hapten exposure. Using its own MiXCR run on the RACE reads, TCRdb lists one record per CDR3 protein. The sample yields some 49,000 distinct CDR3 sequences, approximately 10% seen once. The sample consisted of whole blood, taken in connection with sensitization to the hapten diphenylcyclopropenone (DPC). The receptor set was obtained from a woman aged 25 to 39 with alopecia areata. Some clones in this sample may be carry-over from other donors' samples. Each CDR3 is given with its conserved first and last residue. D genes are given only for firm matches. The size entry is marked missing in some rows and otherwise reads once, few, many or a size class.

j_gene | abundance | v_gene | d_gene | CDR3aa | CDR3nt
TRBJ2-3 | few | TRBV27 | . | CASSSRRVPTDTQYF | TGTGCCAGCAGTTCGCGTAGGGTCCCCACAGATACGCAGTATTTT
TRBJ1-4 | . | TRBV5-4 | . | CASSLEPTEKLFF | TGTGCCAGCAGCTTGGAACCTACTGAAAAACTGTTTTTT
TRBJ2-6 | . | TRBV28 | . | CASSFSSGANVLTF | TGTGCCAGCAGTTTTAGCTCTGGGGCCAACGTCCTGACTTTC
TRBJ2-5 | few | TRBV9 | TRBD2 | CASSQGAGGAWETQYF | TGTGCCAGCAGCCAAGGGGCCGGGGGGGCCTGGGAGACCCAGTACTTC
TRBJ2-7 | few | TRBV5-1 | . | CASSLNLIVDRTYEQYF | TGCGCCAGCAGCTTGAACCTCATCGTGGACAGAACCTACGAGCAGTACTTC
TRBJ1-5 | few | TRBV21-1 | . | CRGQNCNQPQHF | TGTCGAGGACAGAACTGCAATCAGCCCCAGCATTTT
TRBJ1-5 | many | TRBV7-8 | . | CASSQDRWGGQPQHF | TGTGCCAGCAGCCAAGACAGGTGGGGGGGTCAGCCCCAGCATTTT
TRBJ1-5 | few | TRBV20-1 | . | CSALLRTGDQPQHF | TGCAGTGCCTTGCTTAGAACAGGAGATCAGCCCCAGCATTTT
TRBJ1-2 | few | TRBV7-8 | . | CASSLGGTTAGYTF | TGTGCCAGCAGCTTGGGCGGGACGACGGCTGGCTACACCTTC
TRBJ1-5 | few | TRBV6-2/TRBV6-3 | . | CASSQPGDGNQPQHF | TGTGCCAGCAGTCAACCCGGGGACGGCAATCAGCCCCAGCATTTT